The clone carrying this T cell receptor (beta chain) showed up just a few times. This sample is part of a study of blood T cell repertoires in COVID-19. Study context: Italy, Spain and the United States were the sources of the convalescent and acute COVID-19 samples. In each case, the material was cDNA or gDNA derived from T cells, B-cell-depleted T cells, or PBMCs.

Original handling: Reference gene primer amplification gave estimated nucleated cell counts. Data came from immunoSEQ multiplex PCR; TCRdb stores just in-frame clones and leaves some out. Clone size and the V and J calls come from that table; the DNA yielded D and trimming. The data contain about 100,000 clones, 85% to 90% of them seen just once; the ten biggest clones take up under 5.5%. The sequence derives from a human donor in a cohort sampled during active COVID-19. What was sequenced was peripheral blood.

As DNA, the CDR3 is TGTGCCAGCAGCTACCACCGGGACAGGGGCACAACTAATGAAAAACTGTTTTTT. Its translation is CASSYHRDRGTTNEKLFF. The J gene is TRBJ1-4, the V gene TRBV5-4; 10 bases line up with TRBD1. The CDR3 extends over 18 amino acids. V trimming: 3 bases; J trimming: 0 bases; junction bases outside the gene matches: 8. Germline CDR1 and CDR2: SGHNT and YYREEE (reference sequence).